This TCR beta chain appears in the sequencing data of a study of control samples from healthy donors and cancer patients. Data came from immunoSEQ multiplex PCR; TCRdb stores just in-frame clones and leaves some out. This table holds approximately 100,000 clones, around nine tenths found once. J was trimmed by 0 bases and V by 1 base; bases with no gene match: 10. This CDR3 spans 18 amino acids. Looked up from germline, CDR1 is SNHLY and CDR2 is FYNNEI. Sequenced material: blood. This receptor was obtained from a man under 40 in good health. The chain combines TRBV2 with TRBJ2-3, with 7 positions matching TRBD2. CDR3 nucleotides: TGTGCCAGCAGTGAAGGCTGGGACTACACGCTTAGCACAGATACGCAGTATTTT. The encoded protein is CASSEGWDYTLSTDTQYF. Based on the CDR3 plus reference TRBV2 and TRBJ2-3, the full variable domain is EPEVTQTPSHQVTQMGQEVILRCVPISNHLYFYWYRQILGQKVEFLVSFYNNEISEKSEIFDDQFSVERPDGSNFTLKIRSTKLEDSAMYFCASSEGWDYTLSTDTQYFGPGTRLTVL.